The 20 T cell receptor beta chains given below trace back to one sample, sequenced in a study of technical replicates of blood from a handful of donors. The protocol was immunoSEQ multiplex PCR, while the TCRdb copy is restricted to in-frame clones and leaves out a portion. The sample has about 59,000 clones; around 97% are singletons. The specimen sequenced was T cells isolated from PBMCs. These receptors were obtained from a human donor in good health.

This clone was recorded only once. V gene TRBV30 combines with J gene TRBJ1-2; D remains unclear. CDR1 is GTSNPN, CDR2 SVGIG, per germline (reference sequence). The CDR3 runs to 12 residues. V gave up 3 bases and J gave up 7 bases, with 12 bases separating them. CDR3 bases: TGTGCCTGGAGAGCTGGATCAGGTGGCTACACCTTC. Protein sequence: CAWRAGSGGYTF.

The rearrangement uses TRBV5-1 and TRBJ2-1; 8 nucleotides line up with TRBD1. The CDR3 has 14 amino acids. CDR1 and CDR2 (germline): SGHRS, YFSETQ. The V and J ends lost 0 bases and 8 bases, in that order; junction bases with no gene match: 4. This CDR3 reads CASSLADRVHEQFF. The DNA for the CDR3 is TGCGCCAGCAGCTTGGCGGACAGGGTGCATGAGCAGTTCTTC. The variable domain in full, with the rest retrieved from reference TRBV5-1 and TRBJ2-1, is KAGVTQTPRYLIKTRGQQVTLSCSPISGHRSVSWYQQTPGQGLQFLFEYFSETQRNKGNFPGRFSGRQFSNSRSEMNVSTLELGDSALYLCASSLADRVHEQFFGPGTRLTVL.

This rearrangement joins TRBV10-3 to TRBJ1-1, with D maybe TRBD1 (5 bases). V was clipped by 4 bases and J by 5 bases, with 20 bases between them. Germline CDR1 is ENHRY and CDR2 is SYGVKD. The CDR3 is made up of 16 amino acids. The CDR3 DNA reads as TGTGCCATCAGTGCGCGGCAGGGAGGGCCGTGGACTGAAGCTTTCTTT. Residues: CAISARQGGPWTEAFF.

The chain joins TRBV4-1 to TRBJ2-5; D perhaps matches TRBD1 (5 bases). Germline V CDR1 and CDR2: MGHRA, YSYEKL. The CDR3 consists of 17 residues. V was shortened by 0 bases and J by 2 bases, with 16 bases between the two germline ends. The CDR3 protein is CASSQDRGAGKQETQYF. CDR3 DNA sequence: TGCGCCAGCAGCCAAGATCGTGGGGCAGGGAAACAAGAGACCCAGTACTTC.

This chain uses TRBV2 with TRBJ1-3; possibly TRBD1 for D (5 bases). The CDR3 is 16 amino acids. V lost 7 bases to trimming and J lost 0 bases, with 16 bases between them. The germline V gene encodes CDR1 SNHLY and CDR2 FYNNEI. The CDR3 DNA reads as TGTGCCAGCAAACAAATGGGGCGGCTCTCTGGAAACACCATATATTTT. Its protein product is CASKQMGRLSGNTIYF. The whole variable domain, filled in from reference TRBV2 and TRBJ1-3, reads EPEVTQTPSHQVTQMGQEVILRCVPISNHLYFYWYRQILGQKVEFLVSFYNNEISEKSEIFDDQFSVERPDGSNFTLKIRSTKLEDSAMYFCASKQMGRLSGNTIYFGEGSWLTVV.

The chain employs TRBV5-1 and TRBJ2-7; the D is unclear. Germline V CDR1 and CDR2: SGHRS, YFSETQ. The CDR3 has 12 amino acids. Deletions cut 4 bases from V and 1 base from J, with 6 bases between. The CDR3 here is CASSIYSYEQYF. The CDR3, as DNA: TGCGCCAGCAGCATTTATTCCTACGAGCAGTACTTC.

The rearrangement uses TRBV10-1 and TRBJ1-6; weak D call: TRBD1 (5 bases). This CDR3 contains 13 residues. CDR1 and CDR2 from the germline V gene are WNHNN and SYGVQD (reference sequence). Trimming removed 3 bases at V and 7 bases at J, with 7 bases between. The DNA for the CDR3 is TGCGCCAGCAGTGAACCAGGGAATTCACCCCTCCACTTT. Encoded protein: CASSEPGNSPLHF.

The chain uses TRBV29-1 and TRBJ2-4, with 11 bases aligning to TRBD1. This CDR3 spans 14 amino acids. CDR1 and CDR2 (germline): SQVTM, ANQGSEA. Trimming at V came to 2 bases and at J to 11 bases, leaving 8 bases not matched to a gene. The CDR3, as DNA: TGCAGCGTTGAACCGGGACAGGGGGGGAACGTTCAGTACTTC. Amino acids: CSVEPGQGGNVQYF. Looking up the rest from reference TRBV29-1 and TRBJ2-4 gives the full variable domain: SAVISQKPSRDICQRGTSLTIQCQVDSQVTMMFWYRQQPGQSLTLIATANQGSEATYESGFVIDKFPISRPNLTFSTLTVSNMSPEDSSIYLCSVEPGQGGNVQYFGAGTRLSVL.

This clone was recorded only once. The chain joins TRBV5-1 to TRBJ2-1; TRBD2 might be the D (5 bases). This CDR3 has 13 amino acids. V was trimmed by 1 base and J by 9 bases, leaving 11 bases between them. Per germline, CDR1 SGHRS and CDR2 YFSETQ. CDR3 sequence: CASSLLGVGEQFF. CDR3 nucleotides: TGCGCCAGCAGCTTGCTCGGGGTCGGTGAGCAGTTCTTC.

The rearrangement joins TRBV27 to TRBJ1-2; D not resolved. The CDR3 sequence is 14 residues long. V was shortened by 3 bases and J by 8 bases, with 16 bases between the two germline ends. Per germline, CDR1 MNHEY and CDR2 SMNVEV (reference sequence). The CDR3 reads CASSLGQRVEGYTF. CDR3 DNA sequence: TGTGCCAGCAGTTTGGGCCAGCGGGTAGAGGGCTACACCTTC.

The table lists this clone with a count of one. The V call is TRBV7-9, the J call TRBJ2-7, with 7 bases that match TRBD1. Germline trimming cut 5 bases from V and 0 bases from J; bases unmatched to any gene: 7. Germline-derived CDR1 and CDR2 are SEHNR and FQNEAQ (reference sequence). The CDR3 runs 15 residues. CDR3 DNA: TGTGCCAGCAGCCGGGACAGTTCGATCTCCTACGAGCAGTACTTC. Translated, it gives CASSRDSSISYEQYF.

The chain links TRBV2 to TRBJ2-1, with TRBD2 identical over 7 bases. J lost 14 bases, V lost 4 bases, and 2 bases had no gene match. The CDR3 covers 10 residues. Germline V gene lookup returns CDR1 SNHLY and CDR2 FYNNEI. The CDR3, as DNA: TGTGCCAGCAGTGGACGGGGGGAGTTCTTC. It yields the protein CASSGRGEFF.

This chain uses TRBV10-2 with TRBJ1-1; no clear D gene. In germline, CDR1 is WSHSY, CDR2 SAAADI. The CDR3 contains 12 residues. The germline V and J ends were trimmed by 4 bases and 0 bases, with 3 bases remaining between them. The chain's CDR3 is CASSAVNTEAFF. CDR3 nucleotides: TGCGCCAGCAGTGCAGTGAACACTGAAGCTTTCTTT.

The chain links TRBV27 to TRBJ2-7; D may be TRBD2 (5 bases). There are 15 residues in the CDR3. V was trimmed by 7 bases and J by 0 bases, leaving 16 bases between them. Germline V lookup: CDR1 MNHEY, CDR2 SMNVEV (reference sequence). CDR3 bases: TGTGCCAGCATACGGAAAGAGGGAAACTCCTACGAGCAGTACTTC. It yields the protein CASIRKEGNSYEQYF.

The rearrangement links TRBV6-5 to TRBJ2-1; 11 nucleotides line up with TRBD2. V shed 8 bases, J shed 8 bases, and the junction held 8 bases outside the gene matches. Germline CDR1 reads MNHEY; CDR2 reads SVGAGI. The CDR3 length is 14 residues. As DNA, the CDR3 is TGTGCCAGCGGAAACCTAGCGGGGGGCGATGAGCAGTTCTTC. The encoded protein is CASGNLAGGDEQFF.

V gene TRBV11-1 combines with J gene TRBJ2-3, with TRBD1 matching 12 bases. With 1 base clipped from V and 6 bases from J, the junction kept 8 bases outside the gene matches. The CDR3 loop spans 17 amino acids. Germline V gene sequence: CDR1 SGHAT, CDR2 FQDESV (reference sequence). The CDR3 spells CASSLGLGQGAYDTQYF. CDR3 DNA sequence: TGTGCCAGCAGCTTAGGATTGGGACAGGGGGCGTACGATACGCAGTATTTT.

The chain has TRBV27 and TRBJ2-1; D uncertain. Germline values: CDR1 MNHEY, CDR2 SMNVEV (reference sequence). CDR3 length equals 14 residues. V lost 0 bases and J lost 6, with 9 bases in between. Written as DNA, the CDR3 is TGTGCCAGCAGTTTATCCCCGGTGAGCAATGAGCAGTTCTTC. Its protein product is CASSLSPVSNEQFF.

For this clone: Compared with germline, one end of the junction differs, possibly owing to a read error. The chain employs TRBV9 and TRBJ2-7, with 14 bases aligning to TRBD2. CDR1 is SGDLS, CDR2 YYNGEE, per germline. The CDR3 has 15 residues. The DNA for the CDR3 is TGTGCCAGCAGCGCGTCTGTGGGGACTAGCGGGAGTTATTCCTTC. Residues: CASSASVGTSGSYSF.

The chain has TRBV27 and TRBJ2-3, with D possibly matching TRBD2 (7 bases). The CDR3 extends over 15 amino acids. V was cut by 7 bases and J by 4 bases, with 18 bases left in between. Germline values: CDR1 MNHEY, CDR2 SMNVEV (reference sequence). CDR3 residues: CASTLSGEGADTQYF. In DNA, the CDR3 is TGTGCCAGCACCCTAAGCGGGGAGGGGGCAGATACGCAGTATTTT.

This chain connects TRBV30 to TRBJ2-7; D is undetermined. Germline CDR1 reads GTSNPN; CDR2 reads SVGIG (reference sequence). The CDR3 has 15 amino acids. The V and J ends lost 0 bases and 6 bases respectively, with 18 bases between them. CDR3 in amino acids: CAWSVIRRSTTEQYF. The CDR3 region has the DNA TGTGCCTGGAGTGTAATTAGGCGGAGCACGACCGAGCAGTACTTC.